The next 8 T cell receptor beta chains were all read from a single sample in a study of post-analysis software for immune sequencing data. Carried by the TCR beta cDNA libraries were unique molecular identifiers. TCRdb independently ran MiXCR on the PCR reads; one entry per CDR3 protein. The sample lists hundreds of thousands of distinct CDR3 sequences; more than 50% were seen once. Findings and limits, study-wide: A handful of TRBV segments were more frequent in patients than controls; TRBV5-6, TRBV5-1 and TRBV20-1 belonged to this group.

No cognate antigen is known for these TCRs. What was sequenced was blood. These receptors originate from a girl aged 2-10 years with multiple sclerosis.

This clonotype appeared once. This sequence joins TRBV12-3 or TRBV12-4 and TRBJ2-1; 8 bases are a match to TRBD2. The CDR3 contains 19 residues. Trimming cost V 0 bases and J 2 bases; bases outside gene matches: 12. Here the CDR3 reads CASSLARNFSGTTYNEQFF. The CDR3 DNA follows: TGTGCCAGCAGTTTAGCTCGGAACTTTAGCGGGACAACCTACAATGAGCAGTTCTTC.

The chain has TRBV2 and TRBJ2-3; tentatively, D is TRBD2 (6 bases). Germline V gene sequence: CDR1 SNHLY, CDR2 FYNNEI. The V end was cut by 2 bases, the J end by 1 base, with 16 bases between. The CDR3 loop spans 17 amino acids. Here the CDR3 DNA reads TGTGCCAGCAGTGAACGTAGAGGAGGGTTAGGCACAGATACGCAGTATTTT. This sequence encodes CASSERRGGLGTDTQYF.

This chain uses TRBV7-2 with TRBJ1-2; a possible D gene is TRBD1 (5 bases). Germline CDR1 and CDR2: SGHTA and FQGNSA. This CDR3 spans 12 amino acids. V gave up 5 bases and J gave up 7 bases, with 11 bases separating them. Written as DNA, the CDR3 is TGTGCCAGCAGCCGTGACAGTCCTGGCTACACCTTC. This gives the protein CASSRDSPGYTF. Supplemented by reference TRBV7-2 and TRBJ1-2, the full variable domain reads GAGVSQSPSNKVTEKGKDVELRCDPISGHTALYWYRQSLGQGLEFLIYFQGNSAPDKSGLPSDRFSAERTGGSVSTLTIQRTQQEDSAVYLCASSRDSPGYTFGSGTRLTVV.

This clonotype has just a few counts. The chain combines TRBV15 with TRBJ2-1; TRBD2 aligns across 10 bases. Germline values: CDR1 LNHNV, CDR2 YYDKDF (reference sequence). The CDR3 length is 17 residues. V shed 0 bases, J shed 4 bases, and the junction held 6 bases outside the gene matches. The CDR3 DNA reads TGTGCCACCAGCAGAGAAATTGGGACTAGCGCTTACAATGAGCAGTTCTTC. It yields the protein CATSREIGTSAYNEQFF.

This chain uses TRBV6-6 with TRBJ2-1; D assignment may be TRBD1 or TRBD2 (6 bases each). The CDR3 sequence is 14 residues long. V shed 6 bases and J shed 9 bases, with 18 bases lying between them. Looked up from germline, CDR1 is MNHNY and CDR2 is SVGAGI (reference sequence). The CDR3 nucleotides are TGTGCCAGCAGCCCGCTGGGCGGAGGGGGTGAGCAGTTCTTC. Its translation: CASSPLGGGGEQFF.

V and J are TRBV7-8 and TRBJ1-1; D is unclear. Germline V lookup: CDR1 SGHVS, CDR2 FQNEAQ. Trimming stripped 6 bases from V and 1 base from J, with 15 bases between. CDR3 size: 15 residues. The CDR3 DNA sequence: TGTGCCAGCAGTCCCCTCCGGCGGTCGAACACTGAAGCTTTCTTT. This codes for CASSPLRRSNTEAFF.

CDR3 sequence reads: CASSPDSYYGYTF. The DNA for the CDR3 is TGTGCCAGCAGCCCCGACAGTTACTATGGCTACACCTTC. The genes are TRBV7-2 and TRBJ1-2, with D possibly TRBD1 on 5 matching bases. The CDR3 runs 13 residues. Germline V lookup: CDR1 SGHTA, CDR2 FQGNSA. The V and J ends lost 5 bases and 3 bases respectively, with 10 bases between them. Full variable domain (missing parts from reference TRBV7-2 and TRBJ1-2): GAGVSQSPSNKVTEKGKDVELRCDPISGHTALYWYRQSLGQGLEFLIYFQGNSAPDKSGLPSDRFSAERTGGSVSTLTIQRTQQEDSAVYLCASSPDSYYGYTFGSGTRLTVV.

The CDR3 spells CASSQERQGMATQYF. CDR3 DNA: TGTGCCAGCAGCCAAGAGCGTCAGGGGATGGCGACCCAGTACTTC. The chain uses TRBV3-1 and TRBJ2-7, with a tentative D call TRBD1 (6 bases). Judging by the DNA end, TRBJ2-5 fits better; the J call may be wrong. The CDR3 sequence is 15 residues long. The germline gives CDR1 LGHDT, CDR2 YNNKEL (reference sequence).